These 27 T cell receptor beta chains originate from one sample sequenced in a study of blood T cell repertoires in COVID-19. Assay: immunoSEQ multiplex PCR; the TCRdb copy retains only in-frame clones and omits some. The repertoire has about 99,000 clones, 75% to 90% of them found once; the top ten carry over 10%. The sequenced material came from peripheral blood. These receptors were taken from a human donor in a cohort sampled during active or convalescent COVID-19.

J is TRBJ1-1 and V is TRBV3-1 (or the pseudogene TRBV3-2), with 9 bases identical to TRBD1. The CDR3 sequence is 15 residues long. Germline V lookup: CDR1 LGHDT, CDR2 YNNKEL (reference sequence). J gave up 9 bases and V 1 base, and 9 bases lay outside the gene matches. The CDR3 nucleotides are TGTGCCAGCAGCCAAGTTGGGACAGGGAGATGGCAAGCTTTCTTT. Translation gives CASSQVGTGRWQAFF.

V usage is TRBV2 and J usage is TRBJ1-1; 11 bases map to TRBD1. This CDR3 comprises 14 residues. V shed 7 bases and J 6 bases; nucleotides not matched to a gene: 7. Germline loops: CDR1 SNHLY, CDR2 FYNNEI. The CDR3 here is CASTPGTGGSEAFF. In nucleotides, the CDR3 is TGTGCCAGCACCCCCGGGACAGGGGGTTCTGAAGCTTTCTTT.

This clone was detected a few times. The chain combines TRBV27 with TRBJ1-2; no firm D call. CDR3 length equals 13 residues. Trimming took off 2 bases at V and 8 bases at J, with 12 bases between the two ends. Germline V CDR1 and CDR2: MNHEY, SMNVEV (reference sequence). As DNA, the CDR3 is TGTGCCAGCAGTTTACGCCGGGAAGGGGGCTACACCTTC. Translation: CASSLRREGGYTF.

The chain combines TRBV6-2 or TRBV6-3 with TRBJ1-2; D is perhaps TRBD1 (5 bases). Germline V gene data show CDR1 as MNHEY and CDR2 as SVGEGT. The length of the CDR3 is 15 residues. Trimming removed 5 bases from V and 1 base from J, with 14 bases in between. CDR3 loop: CASSEEGRGNYGYTF. Here the CDR3 DNA reads TGTGCCAGCAGTGAGGAGGGGCGCGGTAACTATGGCTACACCTTC.

V usage is TRBV6-5 and J usage is TRBJ2-5; D gene unclear. Germline lookup yields CDR1 MNHEY and CDR2 SVGAGI. CDR3 length: 13 residues. Trimming removed 6 bases at V and 4 bases at J, with 12 bases between. The CDR3 region has the DNA TGTGCCAGCAGGGCCGTAAGAGGAGAGACCCAGTACTTC. Encoded protein: CASRAVRGETQYF.

The chain is built from TRBV9 and TRBJ1-2; D gene uncertain. This CDR3 is built from 13 residues. Germline V lookup: CDR1 SGDLS, CDR2 YYNGEE. The V and J ends lost 3 bases and 4 bases respectively, with 10 bases between them. The DNA for the CDR3 is TGTGCCAGCAGCGGGATAAGGAGCTATGGCTACACCTTC. Protein product: CASSGIRSYGYTF. Together with reference TRBV9 and TRBJ1-2, the CDR3 gives the full variable domain: DSGVTQTPKHLITATGQRVTLRCSPRSGDLSVYWYQQSLDQGLQFLIQYYNGEERAKGNILERFSAQQFPDLHSELNLSSLELGDSALYFCASSGIRSYGYTFGSGTRLTVV.

The count of this clone is one. The chain joins TRBV30 to TRBJ1-2; TRBD1 agrees at 10 bases. J lost 5 bases, V lost 0 bases, and 9 bases had no gene match. The CDR3 is made up of 16 amino acids. Germline CDR1 reads GTSNPN; CDR2 reads SVGIG (reference sequence). CDR3 DNA sequence: TGTGCCTGGAGTGTTATCCGGACAGGGGGAGGTTATGGCTACACCTTC. Residues: CAWSVIRTGGGYGYTF.

J is TRBJ1-5 and V is TRBV30; maybe TRBD1 (6 bases). Germline lookup yields CDR1 GTSNPN and CDR2 SVGIG (reference sequence). CDR3 size: 13 residues. Trimming took 2 bases from V and 4 from J, leaving 9 bases between them. CDR3 in DNA: TGTGCCTGGAGTCCACAGGGAAATCAGCCCCAGCATTTT. It specifies CAWSPQGNQPQHF.

The chain is built from TRBV12-5 and TRBJ2-3, with D unresolved. Germline CDR1 LGHNT, CDR2 FRNRAP. Deletions cut 5 bases from V and 4 bases from J, with 4 bases between. This CDR3 spans 11 amino acids. The CDR3 spells CASGPSDTQYF. In DNA form, the CDR3 reads TGTGCTAGTGGTCCTTCAGATACGCAGTATTTT.

J is TRBJ1-1 and V is TRBV4-1, with 7 bases matching TRBD1. The CDR3 has 14 amino acids. V lost 0 bases to trimming and J lost 10 bases; unmatched junction nucleotides: 8. Germline loops: CDR1 MGHRA, CDR2 YSYEKL. DNA of the CDR3: TGCGCCAGCAGCCAAGATCCCGGGACAGCCATAGCTTTCTTT. Amino acid sequence: CASSQDPGTAIAFF.

In regard to this clone: At one of its ends the junction is not consistent with the germline gene, which may arise from a read error. The gene calls are TRBV4-1 and TRBJ1-6, with 8 positions matching TRBD1. The CDR3 runs to 15 residues. CDR1 MGHRA and CDR2 YSYEKL come from the germline V gene. This CDR3 reads CVSSQPDREISWLHF. The CDR3 region has the DNA TGCGTCAGCAGCCAACCGGACAGGGAGATCAGCTGGCTCCACTTT.

This clone has just a few counts. The chain joins TRBV9 to TRBJ2-5; 9 bases align to TRBD1. This CDR3 spans 16 amino acids. CDR1 and CDR2 (germline): SGDLS, YYNGEE. J gave up 5 bases and V 0 bases, and 8 bases lay outside the gene matches. DNA for the CDR3: TGTGCCAGCAGCGTAGGGGGACAGGGTAATTTGGAGACCCAGTACTTC. It codes for CASSVGGQGNLETQYF.

The V and J genes are TRBV5-4 and TRBJ1-6; 7 bases are a match to TRBD1. The CDR3 has 15 residues. With V trimmed by 5 bases and J by 7 bases, 9 bases remained unmatched. Germline V gives CDR1 SGHNT, CDR2 YYREEE (reference sequence). In DNA, the CDR3 is TGTGCCAGCAGGGCCCAAGACAGGGCGAATTCACCCCTCCACTTT. This codes for CASRAQDRANSPLHF.

J is TRBJ1-2 and V is TRBV11-2; 8 bases line up with TRBD1. Germline CDR1 is SGHAT and CDR2 is FQNNGV. Trimming cost V 5 bases and J 0 bases; bases outside gene matches: 8. This CDR3 has 16 residues. The chain's CDR3 is CASSHRDRRPNYGYTF. DNA for the CDR3: TGTGCCAGCAGCCATAGGGACAGGAGACCTAACTATGGCTACACCTTC.

The J gene is TRBJ1-6, the V gene TRBV6-2 or TRBV6-3, with D tentatively TRBD1 (5 bases). This CDR3 comprises 14 residues. The germline V gene encodes CDR1 MNHEY and CDR2 SVGEGT. V dropped 7 bases and J dropped 4 bases, with 11 bases sitting between them. Here the CDR3 reads CASNPGQYNSPLHF. CDR3 sequence (DNA): TGTGCCAGCAACCCGGGGCAATATAATTCACCCCTCCACTTT.

The chain uses TRBV7-8 and TRBJ1-5, with D possibly matching TRBD1 (6 bases). The CDR3 sequence is 17 residues long. Germline CDR1 SGHVS, CDR2 FQNEAQ. V lost 4 bases and J 1 base, leaving 17 bases between the germline ends. CDR3 nucleotides: TGTGCCAGCAGCTCACTCGCCGGGACACCCAGCAATCAGCCCCAGCATTTT. It encodes CASSSLAGTPSNQPQHF.

This chain uses TRBV15 with TRBJ1-5; 9 positions agree with TRBD1. V dropped 2 bases and J dropped 4; count of bases not matched to a gene: 6. Germline CDR1 and CDR2: LNHNV and YYDKDF (reference sequence). The CDR3 extends over 16 amino acids. The CDR3 DNA reads as TGTGCCACCAGCAGACCCGACAGGGGGGGGAATCAGCCCCAGCATTTT. Residues: CATSRPDRGGNQPQHF. The full variable domain, with the rest looked up from reference TRBV15 and TRBJ1-5, is DAMVIQNPRYQVTQFGKPVTLSCSQTLNHNVMYWYQQKSSQAPKLLFHYYDKDFNNEADTPDNFQSRRPNTSFCFLDIRSPGLGDTAMYLCATSRPDRGGNQPQHFGDGTRLSIL.

V gene TRBV15 combines with J gene TRBJ2-7, with 13 nucleotides matching TRBD2. Looked up from germline, CDR1 is LNHNV and CDR2 is YYDKDF (reference sequence). V shed 3 bases, J shed 6 bases, and the junction held 5 bases outside the gene matches. This CDR3 comprises 15 residues. DNA for the CDR3: TGTGCCACCAGCAGGAAACTAGCGGGGGGGCCCGAGCAGTACTTC. It codes for CATSRKLAGGPEQYF. The full variable domain, in which reference TRBV15 and TRBJ2-7 provide the parts outside the CDR3, is DAMVIQNPRYQVTQFGKPVTLSCSQTLNHNVMYWYQQKSSQAPKLLFHYYDKDFNNEADTPDNFQSRRPNTSFCFLDIRSPGLGDTAMYLCATSRKLAGGPEQYFGPGTRLTVT.

J is TRBJ1-1 and V is TRBV7-3, with 7 bases aligning to TRBD1. Trimming took 5 bases from V and 4 from J; bases not matched to a gene: 4. The CDR3 is 13 residues long. Germline CDR1 is SGHTA and CDR2 is FQGTGA. The CDR3 reads CASSSTGVTEAFF. For the CDR3, the DNA is TGTGCCAGCAGCAGTACAGGGGTCACTGAAGCTTTCTTT.

This clone was counted once. This CDR3 reads CASSIQTGGSDSPLHF. The DNA of the CDR3 is TGTGCCAGTAGTATCCAGACAGGGGGCTCCGATTCACCCCTCCACTTT. This rearrangement joins TRBV19 to TRBJ1-6; 10 positions match TRBD1. CDR1 is LNHDA and CDR2 is SQIVND in the germline V gene (reference sequence). This CDR3 comprises 16 residues. J was trimmed by 8 bases and V by 3 bases; bases with no gene match: 7.

The chain couples TRBV2 to TRBJ1-5; TRBD1 agrees at 7 bases. The CDR3 runs 15 residues. Germline assignment: CDR1 SNHLY and CDR2 FYNNEI. With V trimmed by 6 bases and J by 5 bases, 10 bases remained unmatched. The CDR3 DNA follows: TGTGCCAGCAGCAACAGGGGACGCTACGATCAGCCCCAGCATTTT. It translates to CASSNRGRYDQPQHF.

This clone was seen once. The gene calls are TRBV19 and TRBJ1-2, with D possibly matching TRBD1 (5 bases). CDR1 LNHDA and CDR2 SQIVND come from the germline V gene (reference sequence). Trimming pared 4 bases from V and 2 bases from J, leaving 11 bases between. The CDR3 runs 14 residues. Here the CDR3 reads CASSRLGVNYGYTF. As DNA, the CDR3 is TGTGCCAGTAGTAGGTTAGGGGTAAACTATGGCTACACCTTC.

This clone has only one observation. This chain uses TRBV19 with TRBJ2-2, with 9 bases lining up with TRBD1. Germline CDR1 and CDR2: LNHDA and SQIVND (reference sequence). Trimming removed 11 bases from V and 5 bases from J; junction bases left unmatched: 12. The CDR3 sequence is 15 residues long. CDR3 region: CAGGQGGPITGELFF. The CDR3 DNA follows: TGTGCCGGGGGACAGGGAGGGCCAATAACCGGGGAGCTGTTTTTT.

J is TRBJ2-3 and V is TRBV20-1; 12 bases map to TRBD2. CDR3 length: 16 amino acids. Germline lookup yields CDR1 DFQATT and CDR2 SNEGSKA (reference sequence). The ends lost 3 bases at V and 5 bases at J; junction bases unmatched: 9. CDR3 amino acids: CSASVASGGAGDTQYF. The CDR3 region has the DNA TGCAGTGCTAGTGTGGCTAGCGGGGGGGCAGGAGATACGCAGTATTTT.

This rearrangement joins TRBV3-1 (or the pseudogene TRBV3-2) to TRBJ1-6, with TRBD1 as a possible D gene (5 bases). The V end was cut by 8 bases, the J end by 7 bases, with 15 bases between. Germline CDR1 is LGHDT and CDR2 is YNNKEL (reference sequence). The CDR3 is made up of 14 amino acids. The CDR3 region is CASRYGQGNSPLHF. In DNA form, the CDR3 reads TGTGCCAGCCGTTACGGCCAGGGCAATTCACCCCTCCACTTT.

This chain connects TRBV12-5 to TRBJ1-5; 7 bases align to TRBD1. Germline values: CDR1 LGHNT, CDR2 FRNRAP. CDR3 length: 20 residues. V trimming: 0 bases; J trimming: 4 bases; junction bases outside the gene matches: 18. In nucleotides, the CDR3 is TGTGCTAGTGGTTTGGTACGTCTTGCCCGGGACAGATCGGGAAATCAGCCCCAGCATTTT. This translates into CASGLVRLARDRSGNQPQHF. The full variable domain, in which reference TRBV12-5 and TRBJ1-5 provide the parts outside the CDR3, is DARVTQTPRHKVTEMGQEVTMRCQPILGHNTVFWYRQTMMQGLELLAYFRNRAPLDDSGMPKDRFSAEMPDATLATLKIQPSEPRDSAVYFCASGLVRLARDRSGNQPQHFGDGTRLSIL.

This chain links TRBV4-1 with TRBJ2-7, with TRBD1 matching over 7 bases. V was pared by 3 bases and J by 7 bases, with 9 bases of the junction left unmatched. The CDR3 is 14 amino acids. Per the germline V gene, CDR1 is MGHRA and CDR2 is YSYEKL. The chain's CDR3 is CASSHIQGEWEQYF. The CDR3 region has the DNA TGCGCCAGCAGCCACATTCAGGGGGAGTGGGAGCAGTACTTC.